This T cell receptor beta chain was observed in a study of blood T cell repertoires in COVID-19 (dated by TCRdb to the early 2020s). With respect to the entire study: Collaborator samples came from the United States, Italy and Spain and covered acute and convalescent phases of COVID-19. The prospective study material was composed of cDNA or gDNA derived from T cells, B-cell-depleted T cells, or PBMCs. The dataset comprised deeply sampled blood TCRbeta repertoires from subjects exposed to, actively infected with, or recovered from COVID-19. The repertoires were released in a freely available public database meant as a resource for research on the immune response to SARS-CoV-2. Samples were obtained from the ongoing ImmuneRACE study (first 160 participants) and from 1,254 subjects provided by 6 global collaborators. The sample metadata nearly always contained a de-identified subject ID, COVID-19 status, age in years and sex. Where available, HLA class I and class II types were taken from metadata supplied by the sample provider and were not determined by assay-based typing.

Concerning this clone itself: The clone's antigen remains unknown. Base qualities are not at hand, and no much larger clone is one base apart.

The immunoSEQ Assay, a bias-controlled multiplex PCR, was used to amplify TCRbeta CDR3 regions from genomic DNA. Per the source publication's procedure: The number of nucleated cells in each sample was estimated from the amplification of reference gene primers within the assay. To quantify the absolute abundance of each unique TCRbeta CDR3 rearrangement, sequence reads were collapsed and filtered. For each sample, productive Simpson clonality was calculated by taking the square root of Simpson's diversity index across productive rearrangements. Entries here come from immuneACCESS through TCRdb and include only in-frame sequences with V and J called. Some clones fail to appear in such tables; in the studies checked, an unresolved V gene covers under half of the shortfall, and the cause of the remainder is unknown. V and J calls and clone size come straight from that table; D and trimming were deduced from the DNA. The table for this sample lists roughly 250,000 clones; approximately 86% of them were counted only once. The ten largest clones capture 4.9% of the sample.

The investigation overall reported the following: The quantity of clinical and demographic metadata differed by source and by participant and was supplied without curation.

Trimmed from V: 4 bases; trimmed from J: 3 bases; junction bases lacking a gene match: 4. Reading from cysteine to phenylalanine, the CDR3 counts 14 amino acids. CDR3 DNA is the only sequence kept; it has 42 bases, read in frame from the first base. Looking up the germline V gene yields CDR1 SGHRS and CDR2 YFSETQ. The collaborating institutions used their own protocols to collect whole blood in K2EDTA tubes. For TCRbeta analysis, collaborators shipped samples as frozen whole blood, isolated PBMCs, or DNA extracted from either of those sample types. This receptor was identified in a woman of 80 years or more with active or convalescent COVID-19. This receptor chain uses TRBV5-1 and TRBJ1-5; TRBD1 matches 7 bases in the middle. The sequenced sample was peripheral blood. The CDR3 reads as follows: CASSRTGDNQPQHF. The DNA sequence is as follows: TGCGCCAGCAGCAGGACAGGAGACAATCAGCCCCAGCATTTT.